These 2 T cell receptor beta chains originate from one sample sequenced in a study of CD8 T cells in ankylosing spondylitis. TCRdb called the 5' RACE reads again in MiXCR, with one record for every CDR3 protein. The sample has 200,000 to 300,000 distinct CDR3 sequences; about 10% are singletons. The source material was blood, either unsorted or a sorted T cell fraction (not recorded which). These receptors came from a male donor with ankylosing spondylitis or in good health (not recorded which).

This clonotype has more than one count but fewer than ten. The V gene is TRBV2, the J gene TRBJ1-2, with D tentatively TRBD1 (5 bases). V lost 8 bases, J lost 7 bases, and 17 bases lay in between. CDR1 SNHLY and CDR2 FYNNEI come from the germline V gene. This CDR3 is 13 amino acids long. The DNA for the CDR3 is TGTGCCAGCGGGGACGGACGGCTTGTTGGCTACACCTTC. This gives the protein CASGDGRLVGYTF.

This clonotype was counted many times. The chain combines TRBV12-5 with TRBJ1-6; D is undetermined. Deletions cut 2 bases from V and 3 bases from J, with 8 bases between. Germline V gene sequence: CDR1 LGHNT, CDR2 FRNRAP. The CDR3 has 15 amino acids. DNA of the CDR3: TGTGCTAGTGGTTTGTTGCAACGCTATAATTCACCCCTCCACTTT. Protein sequence: CASGLLQRYNSPLHF.